Listed below are T cell receptor beta chains from one sample, sequenced in a study of beta chain features in type 1 diabetes. The method was immunoSEQ multiplex PCR; TCRdb's version includes in-frame clones alone and lacks a portion of them. The sample records 300,000 or so clones, 13% being singletons. What was sequenced was naive CD4+ T cells from blood. Source of these receptors: a young woman with type 1 diabetes. CDR3s include the opening cysteine and the closing phenylalanine or tryptophan.

j_call v_call cdr3_aa
TRBJ1-5 TRBV18 CASSAVLYQPQHF
TRBJ1-2 TRBV20-1 CSASYRGGYTF
TRBJ2-3 TRBV2 CATSRSGADTQYF
TRBJ1-2 TRBV30 CAWSEKQVSSYGYTF
TRBJ1-2 TRBV6-1 CASSEEGPSGYTF
TRBJ2-3 TRBV9 CASSVGSRGPADTQYF
TRBJ1-5 TRBV5-6 CASSLGGAANQPQHF
TRBJ2-4 TRBV4-1 CASSPSWGRGERKRKNIQYF
TRBJ1-2 TRBV29-1 CSAHGGGGYTF
TRBJ1-5 TRBV18 CASSPGPGQPQHF
TRBJ2-7 TRBV14 CASSRDRAYEQYF
TRBJ2-7 TRBV7-6 CASSLGTASYEQYF
TRBJ2-1 TRBV7-2 CASSLGPGQGNNEQFF
TRBJ2-7 TRBV10-3 CAISPGPGYEQYF
TRBJ1-2 TRBV6-6 CASNPSDLGYTF
TRBJ2-1 TRBV7-9 CASSSRTSDHSYNEQFF
TRBJ1-1 TRBV19 CASSNLQGFEAFF
TRBJ1-5 TRBV7-2 CASSLAQGIVQPQHF
TRBJ1-1 TRBV12-5 CASGLAGTRRTEAFF
TRBJ2-1 TRBV11-2 CASSLHGTSVTKQFF
TRBJ2-5 TRBV25-1 CASTPRERQETQYF
TRBJ2-7 TRBV4-2 CASSQVTGSHEQYF
TRBJ2-5 TRBV30 CAWSILGVQETQYF
TRBJ2-1 TRBV30 CAWSPLAGGLYEQFF
TRBJ2-1 TRBV5-1 CASRPASGSSYNEQFF
TRBJ2-1 TRBV7-2 CASSLGVGGVRGGEQFF
TRBJ2-3 TRBV7-9 CASSSIPGLADADTQYF
TRBJ2-5 TRBV28 CASHTQTSGDQETQYF
TRBJ1-5 TRBV25-1 CASSGAGKESQPQHF
TRBJ1-2 TRBV6-6 CASSSGDTNYGYTF
TRBJ1-5 TRBV19 CASSTDRLDPQHF
TRBJ2-2 TRBV28 CASSPRLALDTGELFF
TRBJ2-1 TRBV30 CAWTVYNEQFF
TRBJ2-1 TRBV9 CASSVGPPHGGLYNEQFF
TRBJ2-7 TRBV29-1 CSVEKLAGGPEQYF
TRBJ1-4 TRBV7-9 CASSFGTGFEKLFF
TRBJ2-7 TRBV28 CASSVFIPQYEQYF
TRBJ1-3 TRBV9 CASSQQGSGNTIYF
TRBJ1-2 TRBV4-3 CASSQDTGGAYGYTF
TRBJ2-7 TRBV9 CASSVTREGEQYF